One and the same sample provided the 8 T cell receptor beta chains below, sequenced in a study of blood T cells in healthy people across ages. A second PCR, run for roughly 7 to 12 cycles, used a sample-barcoded 5' primer plus a J-beta primer mix. Each CDR3 protein is one row after TCRdb ran MiXCR on the 5' RACE reads. The sample records 650,000 to 800,000 distinct CDR3 sequences, approximately 48% being singletons. Sequenced sample: blood. All receptors come from a man between 60 and 75 years old in good health.

The chain is built from TRBV4-3 and TRBJ2-1; TRBD1 might be the D (5 bases). Germline values: CDR1 LGHNA, CDR2 YSLEER. Trimming took 2 bases from V and 2 from J, leaving 10 bases between them. The CDR3 is 15 residues long. This CDR3 is CASSQKTGPYNEQFF. The CDR3 DNA follows: TGCGCCAGCAGCCAAAAAACAGGACCCTACAATGAGCAGTTCTTC.

This clonotype was seen ten or more times. V and J are TRBV25-1 and TRBJ2-5, with D perhaps matching TRBD2 (5 bases). Per the germline V gene, CDR1 is MGHDK and CDR2 is SYGVNS. CDR3 length: 16 amino acids. V shed 2 bases and J shed 4 bases, with 17 bases lying between them. This CDR3 reads CASSEVGSQDLETQYF. The CDR3 DNA is TGTGCCAGCAGTGAAGTAGGGAGCCAGGACCTAGAGACCCAGTACTTC. Full variable domain (missing parts from reference TRBV25-1 and TRBJ2-5): EADIYQTPRYLVIGTGKKITLECSQTMGHDKMYWYQQDPGMELHLIHYSYGVNSTEKGDLSSESTVSRIRTEHFPLTLESARPSHTSQYLCASSEVGSQDLETQYFGPGTRLLVL.

In its sample, this clonotype was seen a few times. The chain links TRBV5-1 to TRBJ2-5, with a weak D call TRBD1 (6 bases). CDR1 is SGHRS and CDR2 is YFSETQ in the germline V gene. The CDR3 extends over 14 amino acids. V was cut by 4 bases and J by 5 bases, with 15 bases left in between. The CDR3 spells CASSLKTGPETQYF. The CDR3, as DNA: TGCGCCAGCAGCCTCAAGACAGGCCCGGAGACCCAGTACTTC.

V is TRBV29-1 and J is TRBJ1-2, with TRBD1 as a possible D gene (5 bases). The V end lost 3 bases, the J end lost 4 bases, and 9 bases lay between the germline ends. The CDR3 runs 12 residues. From germline, CDR1 is SQVTM and CDR2 ANQGSEA. CDR3 DNA: TGCAGCGTTGACGGGGGGATCTATGGCTACACCTTC. Translation gives CSVDGGIYGYTF. Complete variable domain (other parts from reference TRBV29-1 and TRBJ1-2): SAVISQKPSRDICQRGTSLTIQCQVDSQVTMMFWYRQQPGQSLTLIATANQGSEATYESGFVIDKFPISRPNLTFSTLTVSNMSPEDSSIYLCSVDGGIYGYTFGSGTRLTVV.

This clonotype showed up just a few times. V and J are TRBV12-3 or TRBV12-4 and TRBJ2-7; D may be TRBD1 (6 bases). Trimming took 3 bases from V and 5 from J, leaving 8 bases between them. This CDR3 has 12 residues. CDR3 amino acids: CASSFHRDEQYF. Written as DNA, the CDR3 is TGTGCCAGCAGTTTTCACAGGGACGAGCAGTACTTC.

Only a few counts were recorded for this clonotype. V usage is TRBV4-3 and J usage is TRBJ2-1; TRBD2 agrees at 8 bases. Unmatched junction bases numbered 4, after V lost 0 bases and J lost 6 bases. The CDR3 has 15 amino acids. Germline V gene lookup returns CDR1 LGHNA and CDR2 YSLEER. For the CDR3, the DNA is TGCGCCAGCAGCCAAGATAGCCGGGGGGGCAATGAGCAGTTCTTC. Residues: CASSQDSRGGNEQFF.

The CDR3 nucleotides read TGCGCCAGCAGCCCCGATCGGGGGGGCACGAATGAGCAGTTCTTC. Its protein product is CASSPDRGGTNEQFF. This rearrangement joins TRBV5-1 to TRBJ2-1, with 8 bases identical to TRBD2. V trimming: 4 bases; J trimming: 7 bases; junction bases outside the gene matches: 10. Germline V CDR1 and CDR2: SGHRS, YFSETQ. There are 15 residues in the CDR3.

This clonotype was observed a single time. DNA of the CDR3: TGCGCCAGCAGCATTGACAGGGGGGGAGATACGCAGTATTTT. This translates into CASSIDRGGDTQYF. V gene TRBV5-1 combines with J gene TRBJ2-3; 9 bases map to TRBD1. CDR3 length equals 14 residues. The germline CDR1 and CDR2 sequences are SGHRS and YFSETQ. V lost 4 bases to trimming and J lost 5 bases; unmatched junction nucleotides: 5.